This T cell receptor (beta chain) is from a study of regulatory T cells in long-lasting Graves disease. Time point: newly diagnosed GD, antithyroid drugs for less than 3 months. The TCR library used RNA extracted from PBMCs. Investigators prepared the TCR beta libraries by applying iRepertoire HTBI primers and Arm-PCR of CDR3 regions. Each CDR3 protein is one row after TCRdb ran MiXCR on the multiplex PCR reads. The repertoire holds around 500,000 distinct CDR3 sequences, with roughly 14% as singletons. These sequences were also reported in another study, on T cells in Graves' hyperthyroidism and ophthalmopathy. According to that study: A set of HTBI primers served as the primers for a first-round RT-PCR of the TCR CDR3. Blood also showed most of the thyroid clonotypes that were expanded above 0.001.

This sequence originates from a man aged 25 to 40 with Graves disease. Sequencing used peripheral blood mononuclear cells (PBMCs), obtained at new diagnosis, from a patient treated with antithyroid drugs.

The CDR3 DNA sequence: TGCGCCAGCAGCTTGTACGGGACAGGGCGGGTAAGGACTGAAGCTTTCTTT. Translation: CASSLYGTGRVRTEAFF. The chain uses TRBV5-1 and TRBJ1-1; TRBD1 matches 9 bases. V lost 1 base, J lost 5 bases, and 12 bases stayed unmatched. This CDR3 is 17 amino acids long. Germline values: CDR1 SGHRS, CDR2 YFSETQ.